This is a list of T cell receptor beta chains from one sample in a study of post-analysis software for immune sequencing data. A single record per CDR3 protein comes from TCRdb applying MiXCR to the PCR reads. The sample includes about 820,000 distinct CDR3 sequences, around 53% seen only once; the top ten take around 4.5%. What was sequenced was blood. Receptor source: a girl under 18 with multiple sclerosis. CDR3s include the opening cysteine and the closing phenylalanine or tryptophan. The D gene is left open where the match is weak. Clone size appears in some rows only: once, few, many, or a class for an expanded clone.

d_gene,abundance,j_gene,v_gene,CDR3nt,CDR3aa
-,-,TRBJ2-7,TRBV15,TGTGCCACCAGCAAATCCCCCGGGCTAGCAACCTACGAGCAGTACTTC,CATSKSPGLATYEQYF
-,-,TRBJ2-5,TRBV10-3,TGTGCCATCAGCCACCCCGGCGACCAATGGGGAGAGACCCAGTACTTC,CAISHPGDQWGETQYF
TRBD2,few,TRBJ2-1,TRBV12-3/TRBV12-4,TGTGCCAGCAGTTTAGGGGGGACTAGCGGGGATTTTAATGAGCAGTTCTTC,CASSLGGTSGDFNEQFF
TRBD2,few,TRBJ2-5,TRBV12-3/TRBV12-4,TGTGCCAGCTGTAGGGCGGGAGCTTGGACCCAGTACTTC,CASCRAGAWTQYF
-,-,TRBJ2-1,TRBV20-1,TGCAGTGCTAGAGATCTAACCCTATACAATGAGCAGTTCTTC,CSARDLTLYNEQFF
-,-,TRBJ2-3,TRBV4-2,TGTGCCAGCAGCCAAGCAGGGGGACTCACAGATACGCAGTATTTT,CASSQAGGLTDTQYF
TRBD2,-,TRBJ2-7,TRBV6-2/TRBV6-3,TGTGCCAGCAGGAAAGAGCGGGAGGCCACTTCCTACGAGCAGTACTTC,CASRKEREATSYEQYF
TRBD2,few,TRBJ2-3,TRBV29-1,TGCAGCTCTAAGGGGAGGGCGACAGATACGCAGTATTTT,CSSKGRATDTQYF
-,-,TRBJ2-5,TRBV6-5,TGTGCCAGCAGTTACCCACAGGGAGGGGAGACCCAGTACTTC,CASSYPQGGETQYF
TRBD2,-,TRBJ2-1,TRBV20-1,TGCAGTGCCCCAAGCGGGGGGGCCTTTGGTGAGCAGTTCTTC,CSAPSGGAFGEQFF
-,-,TRBJ2-2,TRBV11-1,TGTGCCAGCAGCGCAGCGTGGGACCGGAGGAGAGGCGGAACCGGGGAGCTGTTTTTT,CASSAAWDRRRGGTGELFF
-,-,TRBJ2-1,TRBV5-1,TGCGCCAGCAGCTTGGGCCGGGACACTGTAAGCTCCTACAATGAGCAGTTCTTC,CASSLGRDTVSSYNEQFF
-,few,TRBJ2-7,TRBV20-1,TGCAGTGCTAGACTGGACCCAAGGCCCCCCTACGAGCAGTACTTC,CSARLDPRPPYEQYF
-,-,TRBJ2-5,TRBV11-1,TGTGCCAGCAGCTCGGACAGCGAGACCCAGTACTTC,CASSSDSETQYF
TRBD1,-,TRBJ2-6,TRBV20-1,TGCAGTGCCCAGGGCGGGTACAGGGGGCCCAGTGGGGCCAACGTCCTGACTTTC,CSAQGGYRGPSGANVLTF
-,-,TRBJ2-3,TRBV10-2,TGCGCCAGCAGTGATGCGCCTAGCGACACAGATACGCAGTATTTT,CASSDAPSDTDTQYF
TRBD2,-,TRBJ2-1,TRBV5-1,TGCGCCAGCAGAACCGTAGGATTGGCGGGAGCATCTGAGCAGTTCTTC,CASRTVGLAGASEQFF
TRBD2,-,TRBJ2-7,TRBV5-1,TGCGCCAGCAGCTTCCCGATTGCGGGAGGGCCCGACGAGCAGTACTTC,CASSFPIAGGPDEQYF
-,-,TRBJ1-2,TRBV29-1,TGCAGCGCCAGGGACGGCAGGTCCTATGGCTACACCTTC,CSARDGRSYGYTF
-,-,TRBJ2-1,TRBV5-6,TGTGCCAGCAGCCCGGCGGCCAGTAGCAATGAGCAGTTCTTC,CASSPAASSNEQFF
-,few,TRBJ2-3,TRBV6-1,TGTGCCAGCAGTGTGTTAGGGGTATATAGCACAGATACGCAGTATTTT,CASSVLGVYSTDTQYF
TRBD1,few,TRBJ2-1,TRBV20-1,TGCAGTGCTATGCAGACAGGGTTTTCCTACAATGAGCAGTTCTTC,CSAMQTGFSYNEQFF
TRBD2,few,TRBJ2-7,TRBV4-1,TGCGCCAGCAGCCATCGCCTAGCGGGAGGGCCCTACGAGCAGTACTTC,CASSHRLAGGPYEQYF
TRBD2,few,TRBJ2-1,TRBV11-3,TGTGCCAGCAGCTTCTCTAGCGGTGTCTCCTACAATGAGCAGTTCTTC,CASSFSSGVSYNEQFF
-,-,TRBJ2-7,TRBV25-1,TGTGCCAGCAGTAGCCCGGGGCAGGATTACTACGAGCAGTACTTC,CASSSPGQDYYEQYF
-,-,TRBJ2-6,TRBV5-1,TGCGCCAGCAGCTTGGATAGGTGGTCTTTGGGGGCCAACGTCCTGACTTTC,CASSLDRWSLGANVLTF
-,-,TRBJ1-2,TRBV5-1,TGCGCCAGCAGCCGGGACATGAATGGCTACACCTTC,CASSRDMNGYTF
TRBD1,few,TRBJ2-5,TRBV29-1,TGCAGCGTTGCGTACAGGGGAGAGACCCAGTACTTC,CSVAYRGETQYF
TRBD2,few,TRBJ2-1,TRBV2,TGTGCTAGCCCAGGTAGCGGGGGGAAATTCAATGAGCAGTTCTTC,CASPGSGGKFNEQFF
-,-,TRBJ2-7,TRBV4-1,TGCGCCAGCAGCCAAGAGTCGTCGGCGTACTCCTACGAGCAGTACTTC,CASSQESSAYSYEQYF
-,-,TRBJ2-7,TRBV5-1,TGCGCCAGCAGCTTGAAAAACGGGGCCGATGAGCAGTACTTC,CASSLKNGADEQYF
-,few,TRBJ2-5,TRBV9,TGTGCCAGCAGCGTAGAACCTAGTATAGAGACCCAGTACTTC,CASSVEPSIETQYF
TRBD2,-,TRBJ2-7,TRBV5-1,TGCGCCAGCAGCAGCGGACTAGCGGGGGCCAACTCCTACGAGCAGTACTTC,CASSSGLAGANSYEQYF
-,-,TRBJ2-6,TRBV19,TGTGCCAGTACCCAGGCCCCTGGGGCCAACGTCCTGACTTTC,CASTQAPGANVLTF
-,-,TRBJ2-7,TRBV7-3,TGTGCCAGCAGCTTAAACCCTGACTCCTACGAGCAGTACTTC,CASSLNPDSYEQYF
-,few,TRBJ2-1,TRBV2,TGCGCCAGCAGATCAGGGGGGTCCTACAATGAGCAGTTCTTC,CASRSGGSYNEQFF
TRBD1,-,TRBJ1-2,TRBV5-1,TGCGCCAGCAGCATACCGGGACAGGGATTAGAGGGCTACACCTTC,CASSIPGQGLEGYTF
TRBD2,-,TRBJ2-7,TRBV4-1,TGCGCCAGCAGCCAAGAGTTACTAGCGGGATCCTACGAGCAGTACTTC,CASSQELLAGSYEQYF
-,-,TRBJ2-1,TRBV5-1,TGCGCCAGCAGCTGGGGTCGGGATTTCTACAATGAGCAGTTCTTC,CASSWGRDFYNEQFF
-,-,TRBJ2-6,TRBV5-1,TGCGCCAGCAGAGCAGGGGCAGGGGCCAACGTCCTGACTTTC,CASRAGAGANVLTF
-,-,TRBJ2-7,TRBV20-1,TGCAGTGCTAGAGCCCCCAGACAGCAGGAACCCTACGAGCAGTACTTC,CSARAPRQQEPYEQYF